These T cell receptor beta chains were read from a single sample in a study of T cell changes during pregnancy in multiple sclerosis. Sequencing was performed with immunoSEQ multiplex PCR; in TCRdb, only in-frame clones are kept and a portion is missing. In the table there are some 22,000 clones, roughly 90% of which are singletons. The material sequenced was CD8+ T cells from peripheral blood mononuclear cells, taken after pregnancy. The receptors stem from a female donor with multiple sclerosis, enrolled in a pregnancy study. The CDR3 runs from the conserved cysteine through the conserved F or W. Each record gives: V gene, D gene, clone size, CDR3 length, J gene, CDR3 DNA, CDR3 protein. A D gene is named only where the DNA matches it firmly. Size values are once, few and many counts, or a class for expanded clones, and some rows have none.

>TRBV6-5|.|once|15|TRBJ2-7
TGTGCCAGCAGCTCCATCTACCGACAGGACGACGAGCAGTACTTC
CASSSIYRQDDEQYF
>TRBV7-2|TRBD1|.|15|TRBJ2-5
TGTGCCAGCAGCTCGTCGACAGGGGGGAGAGAGACCCAGTACTTC
CASSSSTGGRETQYF
>TRBV6-1|TRBD2|.|15|TRBJ2-7
TGTGCCAGCAGTGAAAAGGCTAGCGGGAGCTACGAGCAGTACTTC
CASSEKASGSYEQYF
>TRBV5-1|.|.|14|TRBJ1-1
TGCGCCAGCAGCACGGATGGGCAGGGCACTGAAGCTTTCTTT
CASSTDGQGTEAFF
>TRBV12-5|TRBD2|once|15|TRBJ2-7
TGTGCTAGTGGTTCCTCGGGGAGGGTGTACGGCGAGCAGTACTTC
CASGSSGRVYGEQYF
>TRBV27|.|.|14|TRBJ2-6
TGTGCCAGCAGTCAATTCTCTGGGGCCAACGTCCTGACTTTC
CASSQFSGANVLTF
>TRBV4-2|.|.|13|TRBJ1-1
TGTGCCAGCCGAGACGGGGGGGCGGGTGAAGCTTTCTTT
CASRDGGAGEAFF
>TRBV4-1|.|once|17|TRBJ2-2
TGCGCCAGCAGCCAAATTTGGGGCCGGTTCTTCACCGGGGAGCTGTTTTTT
CASSQIWGRFFTGELFF
>TRBV7-9|.|.|17|TRBJ1-3
TGTGCCAGCAGCAACTACCGCGGGTTTGTCTCTGGAAACACCATATATTTT
CASSNYRGFVSGNTIYF
>TRBV5-1|TRBD1|.|17|TRBJ2-3
TGCGCCACCCCTACAACGCCGGGACAGGGCTTCACAGATACGCAGTATTTT
CATPTTPGQGFTDTQYF
>TRBV2|TRBD2|.|15|TRBJ2-5
TGTGCCAGCAGTAAACCTAGCGGGAGCCAAGAGACCCAGTACTTC
CASSKPSGSQETQYF
>TRBV9|TRBD2|.|15|TRBJ2-7
TGTGCCAGCAGCGTAGGAATAGCGGGAGAGTACGAGCAGTACTTC
CASSVGIAGEYEQYF
>TRBV11-2|TRBD1|.|15|TRBJ2-7
TGTGCCAGCAGCCACGGGACAGGGGGTGAATACGAGCAGTACTTC
CASSHGTGGEYEQYF
>TRBV7-9|TRBD2|.|14|TRBJ2-1
TGTGCCAGCAGTCATAGCGGGGCCTACAATGAGCAGTTCTTC
CASSHSGAYNEQFF
>TRBV19|.|.|15|TRBJ2-7
TGTGCCAGTAGTATAGGACCAGGGTCTTCCTACGAGCAGTACTTC
CASSIGPGSSYEQYF
>TRBV28|TRBD1|.|16|TRBJ1-2
TGTGCCAGCAGTCCCTACATTCCAGGGGGCTTCTATGGCTACACCTTC
CASSPYIPGGFYGYTF
>TRBV29-1|.|once|14|TRBJ2-1
TGCAGCCACCGGGTGGAGGAGGCCTACAATGAGCAGTTCTTC
CSHRVEEAYNEQFF
>TRBV27|.|once|14|TRBJ1-1
TGTGCCAGCAGTTTGTCGGGGTCGAACACTGAAGCTTTCTTT
CASSLSGSNTEAFF
>TRBV27|.|.|18|TRBJ2-7
TGTGCCAGCAGTTTAAATGGGCCCGGCCCCGGATCAGAATACGAGCAGTACTTC
CASSLNGPGPGSEYEQYF
>TRBV5-4|TRBD1|.|16|TRBJ1-3
TGTGCCAGCAGCCTGACAGGGGGAATTTTTGGAAACACCATATATTTT
CASSLTGGIFGNTIYF
>TRBV30|.|.|13|TRBJ2-2
TGTGCCTGGAGTGTCCCGGGAGCCGGGGAGCTGTTTTTT
CAWSVPGAGELFF
>TRBV6-1|.|.|14|TRBJ1-2
TGTGCCTCTTGGGGGGGGTGGGTCAACTATGGCTACACCTTC
CASWGGWVNYGYTF
>TRBV2|TRBD1|.|15|TRBJ1-1
TGTGCCAGCAGTGAATGGACAGGGCAATACACTGAAGCTTTCTTT
CASSEWTGQYTEAFF
>TRBV6-5|.|.|16|TRBJ1-4
TGTGCCAGCAGTTACAGAAGGACAGCAACTAATGAAAAACTGTTTTTT
CASSYRRTATNEKLFF
>TRBV6-6|.|.|15|TRBJ1-1
TGTGCCAGCAGAGTTACAGGGCGCGCGAACACTGAAGCTTTCTTT
CASRVTGRANTEAFF
>TRBV4-2|TRBD1|.|15|TRBJ1-1
TGTGCCAGCAGCCAAGATAGGACAGGGTGGCCTGAAGCTTTCTTT
CASSQDRTGWPEAFF
>TRBV5-1|TRBD1|.|15|TRBJ2-7
TGCGCCAGCAGCCAAGGGACAGGGTTATTCTACGAGCAGTACTTC
CASSQGTGLFYEQYF
>TRBV7-6|.|.|17|TRBJ2-1
TGTGCCAGCAGCTTAGCTCCCCTCCCGAGCTCCTACAATGAGCAGTTCTTC
CASSLAPLPSSYNEQFF
>TRBV27|TRBD1|.|13|TRBJ2-1
TGTGCCAGCAGTTTGACAGGGCGGGATGAGCAGTTCTTC
CASSLTGRDEQFF
>TRBV6-6|TRBD1|.|14|TRBJ2-4
TGTGCCAGCAGTGCCCTGGGACAGGGTGTCATTCAGTACTTC
CASSALGQGVIQYF
>TRBV5-4|TRBD1|.|15|TRBJ2-1
TGTGCCAGCAGCTTGCAGGGGGTATCCTACAATGAGCAGTTCTTC
CASSLQGVSYNEQFF
>TRBV5-6|TRBD1|.|16|TRBJ2-5
TGTGCCAGCAGCCCATGGACAGGGTTAGAACAAGAGACCCAGTACTTC
CASSPWTGLEQETQYF
>TRBV6-4|TRBD1|.|14|TRBJ2-5
TGTGCCAGCAGTACCGGACAGGGGGGAGAGACCCAGTACTTC
CASSTGQGGETQYF
>TRBV19|TRBD2|.|16|TRBJ2-1
TGTGCCAGTAGTATGGCGGATAGCGGGAGTGTAAATGAGCAGTTCTTC
CASSMADSGSVNEQFF
>TRBV2|TRBD1|.|15|TRBJ2-3
TGTGCCAGCAGTATTTGGGACAGTCTCACAGATACGCAGTATTTT
CASSIWDSLTDTQYF
>TRBV11-2|TRBD2|few|16|TRBJ2-1
TGTGCCAGCCGCTGGCTCGGGGTAGCGGGAGCAGATGAGCAGTTCTTC
CASRWLGVAGADEQFF
>TRBV14|.|.|13|TRBJ2-7
TGTGCCAGCAGCCCAGGGGGGTACTACGAGCAGTACTTC
CASSPGGYYEQYF
>TRBV6-4|.|.|16|TRBJ1-1
TGTGCCAGCAGTGATCACGCTGGCGGAGGGAGCACTGAAGCTTTCTTT
CASSDHAGGGSTEAFF
>TRBV13|.|.|14|TRBJ2-1
TGTGCCAGCAGCTTAGTTGGGGGGGGGCATGAGCAGTTCTTC
CASSLVGGGHEQFF
>TRBV7-9|.|.|16|TRBJ2-1
TGTGCCAGCAGCTTAGGAAACGGGGAAAGACTCAATGAGCAGTTCTTC
CASSLGNGERLNEQFF
>TRBV19|.|.|15|TRBJ1-5
TGTGCCAGTAGTATTAGCGGAGGGGGCAATCAGCCCCAGCATTTT
CASSISGGGNQPQHF
>TRBV10-1|TRBD1|.|14|TRBJ2-2
TGCGCCAGCAGCCAGGGACAGAAGGACGGGGAGCTGTTTTTT
CASSQGQKDGELFF
>TRBV27|TRBD2|.|17|TRBJ2-3
TGTGCCAGCAGTTTAGGGACTAGCGGGAGGCCCACAGATACGCAGTATTTT
CASSLGTSGRPTDTQYF
>TRBV11-2|TRBD1|medium-sized|16|TRBJ1-1
TGTGCCAGCAGCTTAGATCGGACCAGGGGGGCACGGGAAGCTTTCTTT
CASSLDRTRGAREAFF
>TRBV9|TRBD2|.|16|TRBJ2-5
TGTGCCAGCAGCATTCTAGCGGGAGAGGTGTTTGGGACCCAGTACTTC
CASSILAGEVFGTQYF
>TRBV19|.|once|15|TRBJ1-5
TGTGCCAGTAGTATAGCAGGGTGGGTGGGTCAGCCCCAGCATTTT
CASSIAGWVGQPQHF
>TRBV2|TRBD2|.|12|TRBJ2-7
TGTGCCAGCAAGTCACTAGCGGGAGAGCAGTACTTC
CASKSLAGEQYF
>TRBV6-5|.|.|15|TRBJ2-7
TGTGCCAGCAGTTACTATCCAGCGTGGTTGGACGAGCAGTACTTC
CASSYYPAWLDEQYF
>TRBV4-1|.|.|12|TRBJ1-1
TGCGCCAGCAGCCAAGTCGGACTTGAAGCTTTCTTT
CASSQVGLEAFF
>TRBV4-1|.|.|15|TRBJ2-3
TGCGCCAGCAGCCAAGAGTTAGCGCGAGCAGATACGCAGTATTTT
CASSQELARADTQYF
>TRBV9|.|many|16|TRBJ2-1
TGTGCCAGCAGCCCCTCCGGGACTCTCTCTTACAATGAGCAGTTCTTC
CASSPSGTLSYNEQFF
>TRBV29-1|TRBD1|.|13|TRBJ1-2
TGCAGCGTTGAAGAAGGGACAGGGGATGGCTACACCTTC
CSVEEGTGDGYTF
>TRBV4-3|TRBD2|.|19|TRBJ2-7
TGCGCCAGCAGCCAAGAGACTAGCGGGCCCTCCCAGTTCACCTACGAGCAGTACTTC
CASSQETSGPSQFTYEQYF
>TRBV28|.|few|17|TRBJ1-3
TGTGCCAGCAGTTTGGGGCAGGCAATCTACTCTGGAAACACCATATATTTT
CASSLGQAIYSGNTIYF
>TRBV6-4|.|few|14|TRBJ1-1
TGTGCCAGCAGTGAGGGCCAGGGCGGCACTGAAGCTTTCTTT
CASSEGQGGTEAFF